This is a list of T cell receptor beta chains from one sample in a study of cytomegalovirus exposure and HLA in healthy donors. TCRdb's copy holds only in-frame clones and misses some; the assay was immunoSEQ multiplex PCR. The sample records approximately 140,000 clones, 70% to 80% being singletons. The source material was PBMCs. The receptors were sampled from a man younger than 30 in good health and CMV-seronegative. Each CDR3 is given with its conserved first and last residue. Each record gives: V gene, J gene, D gene, clone size, CDR3 DNA, CDR3 protein. D genes are given only for firm matches. Only part of the rows carry a size: once, few, many, or a class if the clone is expanded.

TRBV6-5,TRBJ2-7,TRBD1,few,TGTGCCAGCAGTTACTCCACAGGGGACTACGAGCAGTACTTC,CASSYSTGDYEQYF
TRBV18,TRBJ2-3,.,few,TGTGCCAGCTCACTGGGTCAAGGGGCAGATACGCAGTATTTT,CASSLGQGADTQYF
TRBV6-6,TRBJ2-7,TRBD2,.,TGTGCCAGCAGCAATCCGGGACTATCCTACGAGCAGTACTTC,CASSNPGLSYEQYF
TRBV6-1,TRBJ1-1,.,.,TGTGCCAGCAGTGCCGGGAACACTGAAGCTTTCTTT,CASSAGNTEAFF
TRBV6-6,TRBJ1-4,TRBD1,.,TGTGCCAGCAGTTATCCGGGACAGGCGAATGAAAAACTGTTTTTT,CASSYPGQANEKLFF
TRBV10-2,TRBJ2-7,.,.,TGCGCCAGCAGTCTCCACGAGCAGTACTTC,CASSLHEQYF
TRBV5-1,TRBJ2-7,.,.,TGCGCCAGCAGCTTCACTACGGAGGCGTACGAGCAGTACTTC,CASSFTTEAYEQYF
TRBV29-1,TRBJ1-2,TRBD1,.,TGCAGCGTCATGGACAGGGGAGAGGGCTACACCTTC,CSVMDRGEGYTF
TRBV27,TRBJ1-1,TRBD1,.,TGTGCCAGCAGAGCAGGGGGCGCGGGCACTGAAGCTTTCTTT,CASRAGGAGTEAFF
TRBV5-1,TRBJ2-7,TRBD1,.,TGCGCCAGCAGCTTGGCGGTCGACAGGGGAGTCCACGAGCAGTACTTC,CASSLAVDRGVHEQYF
TRBV6-6,TRBJ1-1,.,.,TGTGCCAGCAGTCTCCTGGACAGCGAGGCTTTCTTT,CASSLLDSEAFF
TRBV2,TRBJ1-2,TRBD1,.,TGTGCCAGCAGGGGGACAGGGGGCGCGGGAGGCTACACCTTC,CASRGTGGAGGYTF
TRBV25-1,TRBJ1-2,TRBD1,.,TGTGCGGCGGGCCGGGACAGAGCGCCGTATGGCTACACCTTC,CAAGRDRAPYGYTF
TRBV19,TRBJ2-1,TRBD2,once,TGTGCCACCGCCGCGACTAGCGGCATCCATGAGCAGTTCTTC,CATAATSGIHEQFF
TRBV27,TRBJ2-1,TRBD2,few,TGTGCCAGCAGTTTTTCGGCGGGAGAACTGGTCAATGAGCAGTTCTTC,CASSFSAGELVNEQFF
TRBV15,TRBJ1-5,.,.,TGTGCCACCGGCCCTGGCAATCAGCCCCAGCATTTT,CATGPGNQPQHF
TRBV5-1,TRBJ2-4,TRBD1,.,TGCGCCAGCAGACAGGGGGTTCAAAACATTCAGTACTTC,CASRQGVQNIQYF
TRBV7-9,TRBJ2-2,TRBD1,.,TGTGCCAGCAGCCTAAGGGTGATGCGGGACAGGGATCGGACCGGGGAGCTGTTTTTT,CASSLRVMRDRDRTGELFF
TRBV18,TRBJ1-5,.,.,TGTGCCAGCTCACTTCTTCCCGGGAACAATCAGCCCCAGCATTTT,CASSLLPGNNQPQHF
TRBV6-4,TRBJ2-1,TRBD2,.,TGTGCCAGCAGTGACTCACCGCCGGGGGGGCGGAAGGATGAGCAGTTCTTC,CASSDSPPGGRKDEQFF
TRBV10-3,TRBJ2-1,.,few,TGTGCCATCAGTGAGCCGGGAACTATCCGAGGTGAGCAGTTCTTC,CAISEPGTIRGEQFF
TRBV5-1,TRBJ2-4,TRBD1,.,TGCGCCAGCAGCCTTTGGACAGGGGGAAACATTCAGTACTTC,CASSLWTGGNIQYF